This section outlines one TCR beta chain sequence together with its context. What it recognizes is unknown. Measured with immunoSEQ multiplex PCR; TCRdb has only the in-frame clones, and not every one. The sample yields about 100,000 clones, roughly 80% seen once. Patients with chemo-refractory metastatic non-small-cell lung cancer received focal radiation plus CTLA-4 blockade with ipilimumab. The data belong to a study of radiotherapy plus CTLA-4 blockade in lung cancer. Whole-study context: There were objective responses in 15% to 20% of patients, and around 31% had disease control.

Germline V CDR1 and CDR2: SEHNR, FQNEAQ (reference sequence). V was pared by 0 bases and J by 7 bases, with 7 bases between. The CDR3 covers 13 residues. Study results and caveats: Together with interferon-beta, which increased in serum after radiation, early dynamic changes in blood T cell clones were reportedly the best predictors of response. TCR clones originating in tumors grew in number in blood after radiotherapy plus ipilimumab.

The V call is TRBV7-9, the J call TRBJ1-5; possible D gene TRBD1, 5 bases. The clonotype originates from a human donor with non-small cell lung cancer who had stable disease on radiotherapy plus ipilimumab. The sample was peripheral blood, taken from a patient treated with radiotherapy plus ipilimumab. CDR3: CASSLAGGQPQHF. The CDR3 DNA reads as TGTGCCAGCAGCTTAGCTGGGGGGCAGCCCCAGCATTTT.